The sequence of this T cell receptor beta chain was determined in a study of T cell changes during pregnancy in multiple sclerosis. Profiled with immunoSEQ multiplex PCR; TCRdb holds only in-frame clones, not every one. The table has 90,000 to 120,000 clones, roughly 90% seen once. Per the germline V gene, CDR1 is SQVTM and CDR2 is ANQGSEA. V was trimmed by 0 bases and J by 2 bases, leaving 2 bases between them. The CDR3 length is 11 residues. The V call is TRBV29-1, the J call TRBJ2-7; D uncertain. Sequenced here: peripheral blood, sampled after pregnancy. This clonotype was obtained from a female donor with multiple sclerosis, enrolled in a pregnancy study. The CDR3 sequence is CSVEDTYEQYF. The CDR3 DNA reads as TGCAGCGTTGAAGATACCTACGAGCAGTACTTC.